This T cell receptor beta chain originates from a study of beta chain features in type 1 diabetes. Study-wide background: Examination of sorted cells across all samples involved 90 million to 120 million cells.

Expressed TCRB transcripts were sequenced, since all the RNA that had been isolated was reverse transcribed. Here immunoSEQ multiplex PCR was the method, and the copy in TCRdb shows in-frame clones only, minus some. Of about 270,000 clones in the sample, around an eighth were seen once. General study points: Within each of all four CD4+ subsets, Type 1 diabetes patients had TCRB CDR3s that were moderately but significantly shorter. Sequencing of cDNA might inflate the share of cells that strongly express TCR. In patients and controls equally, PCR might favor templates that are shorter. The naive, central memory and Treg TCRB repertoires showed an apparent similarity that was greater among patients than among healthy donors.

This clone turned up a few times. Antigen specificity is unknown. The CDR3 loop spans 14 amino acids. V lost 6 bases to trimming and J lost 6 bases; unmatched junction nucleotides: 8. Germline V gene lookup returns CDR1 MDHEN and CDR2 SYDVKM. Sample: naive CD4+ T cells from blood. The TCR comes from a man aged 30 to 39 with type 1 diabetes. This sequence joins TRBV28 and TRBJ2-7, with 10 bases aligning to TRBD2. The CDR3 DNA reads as TGTGCCAGCAGCCTCGGGACTAGCGTAGGCGAGCAGTACTTC. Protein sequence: CASSLGTSVGEQYF.